Listed below are T cell receptor beta chains from one sample, sequenced in a study of T cells in tuberculosis. This table comes from immunoSEQ multiplex PCR, and its TCRdb copy is limited to in-frame clones, with some not included. The sample contains some 23,000 clones, 90% to 95% of which appear only once. Source material: PBMCs. These TCRs come from a donor aged 10 to 29 with latent tuberculosis or without tuberculosis infection. Some clones in this sample may be carry-over from other donors' samples. Each CDR3 is given with its conserved first and last residue. Fields, in order: D gene, V gene, J gene, clone size, CDR3 DNA, CDR3 protein. A D gene is named only where the DNA matches it firmly. Clone size is given for some rows only: seen once, a few or many times, or a class if the clone is expanded.

d_call: TRBD1
v_call: TRBV5-1
j_call: TRBJ2-5
clone_size: .
cdr3_nt: TGCGCCAGCAGCTTGCAGACAGGGGGTGAGACCCAGTACTTC
cdr3_aa: CASSLQTGGETQYF

d_call: .
v_call: TRBV5-1
j_call: TRBJ2-2
clone_size: .
cdr3_nt: TGCGCCAGCATGGGACTTCACACCGGGGAGCTGTTTTTT
cdr3_aa: CASMGLHTGELFF

d_call: .
v_call: TRBV30
j_call: TRBJ2-7
clone_size: .
cdr3_nt: TGTGCCTGGAGTGGCCCCCCCCACAGTCTCACCTACGAGCAGTACTTC
cdr3_aa: CAWSGPPHSLTYEQYF

d_call: TRBD2
v_call: TRBV7-8
j_call: TRBJ2-7
clone_size: .
cdr3_nt: TGTGCCAGCAGCTCTTATCGGACTAGCGGGGATTACGAGCAGTACTTC
cdr3_aa: CASSSYRTSGDYEQYF

d_call: TRBD1
v_call: TRBV2
j_call: TRBJ2-7
clone_size: .
cdr3_nt: TGTGCCAGCACTTCAACCAACTGGGGACAGGGCTACGAGCAGTACTTC
cdr3_aa: CASTSTNWGQGYEQYF

d_call: TRBD1
v_call: TRBV7-6
j_call: TRBJ1-1
clone_size: .
cdr3_nt: TGTGCCAGCAGCTTAAGCAGGGGGACTGAAGCTTTCTTT
cdr3_aa: CASSLSRGTEAFF

d_call: TRBD2
v_call: TRBV19
j_call: TRBJ2-7
clone_size: .
cdr3_nt: TGTGCCAGTAGTATCACGGGACTAGCTCTTGGCGAGCAGTACTTC
cdr3_aa: CASSITGLALGEQYF

d_call: .
v_call: TRBV7-2
j_call: TRBJ2-3
clone_size: once
cdr3_nt: TGTGCCAGCAGCTTAGTGTACCAGGGTCCTAGCACAGATACGCAGTATTTT
cdr3_aa: CASSLVYQGPSTDTQYF

d_call: .
v_call: TRBV21-1
j_call: TRBJ1-5
clone_size: .
cdr3_nt: TGTGCCAGCAGCAAAGTCGTGCGGCCTTATAGCAATCAGCCCCAGCATTTT
cdr3_aa: CASSKVVRPYSNQPQHF

d_call: TRBD2
v_call: TRBV9
j_call: TRBJ2-2
clone_size: .
cdr3_nt: TGTGCCAGCAGCGAGGGTTTGGGACTAGCGGGGTCAATGGCCGGGGAGCTGTTTTTT
cdr3_aa: CASSEGLGLAGSMAGELFF

d_call: TRBD1
v_call: TRBV9
j_call: TRBJ1-3
clone_size: .
cdr3_nt: TGTGCCAGCACCGGACAGGCCCCGGGAAACACCATATATTTT
cdr3_aa: CASTGQAPGNTIYF

d_call: .
v_call: TRBV15
j_call: TRBJ2-7
clone_size: .
cdr3_nt: TGTGCCACCAGCAGAGATCGGGGAGGGACATACGAGCAGTACTTC
cdr3_aa: CATSRDRGGTYEQYF

d_call: .
v_call: TRBV10-3
j_call: TRBJ1-1
clone_size: once
cdr3_nt: TGTGCCATCAGTGAGTCGACAGGGAACACTGAAGCTTTCTTT
cdr3_aa: CAISESTGNTEAFF

d_call: TRBD1
v_call: TRBV7-9
j_call: TRBJ1-5
clone_size: .
cdr3_nt: TGTGCCAGCAGCCCTGGGGACAGTCTTCAGCCCCAGCATTTT
cdr3_aa: CASSPGDSLQPQHF

d_call: TRBD1
v_call: TRBV19
j_call: TRBJ2-7
clone_size: .
cdr3_nt: TGTGCCAGTAGTAGGGATACAGGGGCGCGGTACGAGCAGTACTTC
cdr3_aa: CASSRDTGARYEQYF

d_call: .
v_call: TRBV10-1
j_call: TRBJ2-7
clone_size: .
cdr3_nt: TGCGCCAGCAGTGAGCCCGAGACAGCCGTAAGATCCTACGAGCAGTACTTC
cdr3_aa: CASSEPETAVRSYEQYF